This TCR beta chain was found in a study of regulatory T cells in long-lasting Graves disease listed by TCRdb under 2021. Describing the broader study: Antithyroid drugs had been taken for less than 3 months by newly diagnosed Graves' disease patients. Peripheral blood TCR sequencing and RNA sequencing compared persistent Graves' disease patients with newly diagnosed Graves' disease patients. The study was conducted in China and was registered as a clinical trial. A total of 33 samples were covered by TCR sequencing, comprising approximately 13 persistent and 20 or so newly diagnosed Graves' disease patients. Study-wide findings and limitations: Preferential use of TRBV28, TRBJ1-2 and TRBJ2-5 was observed in persistent disease, whereas TRBV20-1 and TRBJ2-1 were favored in newly diagnosed disease. Only the TCR beta chain was sequenced and analyzed. Persistent patients shared more public clonotypes among themselves (more than 2,500) than newly diagnosed patients did (approximately 870). The authors acknowledged the small sample size as a limitation that may reduce accuracy. Compared with newly diagnosed patients, patients with persistent Graves' disease had lower TCR Shannon entropy and fewer highly expanded clones, which suggests clonal expansion. The study examined only peripheral blood because the primary lesion, thyroid tissue, could not be accessed.

Receptors were amplified or captured by multiplex PCR. For sequencing, an Illumina HiSeq 4000 was employed. TCR beta libraries were built with iRepertoire HTBI primers and Arm-PCR amplification of CDR3 regions. Before sequencing, the PCR products went through gel purification. Concerning the study's data processing: Gene usage analysis of CDR3 amino acid clonotypes relied on the roughly 64 TRBV and 15 or so TRBJ segments identified across samples. Filtered high-quality paired reads were merged into contigs using COPE and FqMerger. BLAST was used to align contigs to the IMGT TRBV, TRBD and TRBJ reference genes, and CDR3 was defined following IMGT. Any clonotype with a frequency above 0.1% was classified as a highly expanded clone. Shannon entropy was used to measure repertoire diversity, and the Gini coefficient was used to measure V-J evenness. A clonotype was considered public if more than one individual shared it. TCRdb applied fastp at Q25 and MiXCR to the public reads, then kept only in-frame beta chains. Here each entry gathers all rows of one CDR3 protein and keeps the most common genes and DNA. These V and J calls derive from TCRdb rather than the authors' analysis. Within this sample are 580,000 or so distinct CDR3 sequences, with roughly 16% of them counted one time only. The top ten clones comprise around 12% of the sample.

This clonotype was seen more than once but under ten times. Its antigen is still unknown. Base qualities are not provided; no much larger clone lies one nucleotide away. The intended sense of this specimen's time point label: newly diagnosed GD, antithyroid drugs for less than 3 months. RNA was extracted from PBMCs in TRIzol for both TCR sequencing and RNA sequencing. Graves' disease was diagnosed according to American Thyroid Association guidelines. The patients came from an endocrinology department in Xi'an, China. Each patient gave 8.5 to 9.5 milliliters of peripheral blood, collected in an EDTA anticoagulant tube. Ficoll Paque Plus density gradient separation was used to isolate PBMCs, and no further T cell sorting was performed. An Agilent 2100 Bioanalyzer and agarose gel were used to check RNA quality, while a NanoDrop 2000 measured RNA concentration. V lost 1 base and J lost 4 bases; the stretch between them is 13 bases long. CDR1 and CDR2 are drawn from the germline V gene (reference sequence): LGHDT, YNNKEL. The CDR3 has 16 amino acids, counting the end cysteine and phenylalanine. Here the CDR3 DNA is all that survives: 48 bases in frame from base 1.

These same data were also listed under a study on T cells in Graves' hyperthyroidism and ophthalmopathy. The second study's authors report: Stable Graves' hyperthyroidism was defined as no progression to ophthalmopathy during 18 months of follow-up. Hyperthyroidism patients were newly diagnosed, had a disease duration of under 2 months, and were aged 18 to 65 years. Patients with uncontrolled infections, other autoimmune diseases, pregnancy or lactation were excluded. Clinical symptoms, serum thyroxine and TRAb, thyroid ultrasound, and orbital computed tomography formed the basis for the diagnoses. The TCR CDR3 was subjected to a first round of RT-PCR using the HTBI primer set and the Qiagen OneStep RT-PCR kit. Most expanded thyroid clonotypes (frequency above 0.001) were also detected in blood, suggesting blood repertoires may reflect thyroid immune responses. In cross-validation, a model built on a 13 V-J signature told ophthalmopathy apart from stable hyperthyroidism with 87.88% sensitivity and around 83% specificity, and in testing the same model reached 80%/75%. In validation, the model predicted progression to ophthalmopathy a median of about 6 months before onset, with about 64% sensitivity and 72.22% specificity. To identify distinguishing TCR V-J signatures, a discovery cohort of some 99 patients was used, comprising 40 to 45 with Graves' ophthalmopathy and around 60 with stable Graves' hyperthyroidism. Prospective prediction of ophthalmopathy was tested in an independent validation cohort of fewer than 20 hyperthyroidism patients and 17 patients who later progressed to ophthalmopathy. The approximately 100 discovery patients were divided at random into training and test sets in a 7:3 ratio. In about six Graves' hyperthyroidism patients, the study also compared T-cell repertoires from thyroid tissue with T-cell repertoires from blood. Once sampling was done, hyperthyroidism patients were given methimazole at a starting dose of 30 mg daily, whereas ophthalmopathy patients were given high-dose intravenous methylprednisolone. Libraries were constructed in a second round of multiplex PCR, after which size selection and purification were carried out. The libraries were sequenced on an Illumina HiSeq2000 using paired-end 100 bp reads. SOAPnuke was used to process the raw data, throwing out any read that contained adapters or uncalled bases, had a mean Phred below 15, or lacked an exact constant-primer or identifier match. High-quality paired reads were merged using COPE v1.2.5, and each unique nucleotide sequence was defined as a clonotype. MiTCR v1.1 was used to align the clonotypes against IMGT TRBV, TRBD and TRBJ reference segments. Analysis was restricted to V-J combinations with a frequency above 0.0001, which covered roughly 99% of repertoires. The TCS score was defined as F50 (clonal expansion) divided by E x V (chaos), with BLOSUM62-based TCRdist calculated between CDR3 peptides within each V-J. Welch's t-statistics and random forest reduced roughly 500 V-J features to roughly 13, which were used in a naive Bayes classifier (R e1071). No statistical method was used to set the sample size in advance, and investigators knew the group allocation. According to the paper, TCR Vbeta CDR3 sequencing was carried out on 135 peripheral blood samples, which came from approximately 43 ophthalmopathy, under 80 hyperthyroidism and about 17 progressor patients.

Sequenced material: peripheral blood mononuclear cells (PBMCs), taken at new diagnosis, from a patient treated with antithyroid drugs. This clonotype was sampled from a man younger than 35 with Graves disease. Donor details come from another sample of the same person, matched by shared clones. The sequence is built from TRBV3-1 and TRBJ1-4; confidence is insufficient to name the D gene. The DNA is as follows: TGTGCCAGCAGCCAAGGGAGCCCGATCCTTAATGAAAAACTGTTTTTT. This sequence encodes CASSQGSPILNEKLFF.